Following are 15 T cell receptor beta chains from one sample sequenced in a study of breast tumors, draining lymph nodes, adjacent tissues. TCRdb re-called the multiplex PCR reads through MiXCR, storing one row per CDR3 protein. The data show over 200,000 distinct CDR3 sequences, 32% seen once. Samples came from axillary lymph nodes draining the breast cancer. The material sequenced was axillary lymph node tissue. The receptors were sampled from a female donor with breast cancer. Some clones in this sample may be carry-over from other donors' samples.

This clonotype was counted ten times or more. The genes are TRBV24-1 and TRBJ1-1, with D tentatively TRBD1 (6 bases). Germline V gives CDR1 KGHDR, CDR2 SFDVKD. The CDR3 length is 12 residues. Trimming left V 4 bases short and J 4 bases short, with 6 bases between. The CDR3 reads CATSDRGTEAFF. CDR3 nucleotide sequence: TGTGCCACCAGTGACAGGGGCACTGAAGCTTTCTTT.

The J gene is TRBJ1-1, the V gene TRBV20-1; possible D gene TRBD1, 5 bases. This CDR3 has 15 residues. V lost 3 bases and J 1 base, leaving 15 bases between the germline ends. The germline CDR1 and CDR2 sequences are DFQATT and SNEGSKA (reference sequence). The CDR3 nucleotides read TGCAGTGCTAGCGGGGCTCCGAGAGGGAACACTGAAGCTTTCTTT. Its translation: CSASGAPRGNTEAFF.

With respect to this clonotype: A much larger clone sits a single nucleotide away, making a read error possible. The J gene is TRBJ1-2, the V gene TRBV6-2 or TRBV6-3; 7 bases agree with TRBD1. The CDR3 runs 14 residues. Germline-derived CDR1 and CDR2 are MNHEY and SVGEGT. The CDR3 DNA is TGTGTCAGCAGCCCGGGAGGGGGCCGTGTAGGCTACACCTTC. Residues: CVSSPGGGRVGYTF.

This clonotype was seen many times. The gene calls are TRBV19 and TRBJ2-7; no reliable D call. Germline V lookup: CDR1 LNHDA, CDR2 SQIVND (reference sequence). The CDR3 spans 15 residues. With 5 bases removed from V and 1 base from J, the gap between germline ends came to 15 bases. CDR3 coding DNA: TGTGCCAGTAGTCTCTCCGGGTCCCAATCCTACGAGCAGTACTTC. It encodes CASSLSGSQSYEQYF.

This sequence joins TRBV2 and TRBJ2-7; TRBD1 aligns across 8 bases. Germline V lookup: CDR1 SNHLY, CDR2 FYNNEI. J was trimmed by 0 bases and V by 6 bases; bases with no gene match: 4. The CDR3 consists of 14 residues. The chain's CDR3 is CASRGQGSSYEQYF. CDR3 nucleotide sequence: TGTGCCAGCAGAGGACAGGGAAGCTCCTACGAGCAGTACTTC.

This clonotype has ten or more counts. This chain connects TRBV7-8 to TRBJ2-3; tentative D call: TRBD1 (5 bases). This CDR3 has 12 residues. Trimming cost V 5 bases and J 5 bases, with 8 bases left between them. Germline V gene data show CDR1 as SGHVS and CDR2 as FQNEAQ. The CDR3 sequence: CASSMTEDTQYF. CDR3 nucleotides: TGTGCCAGCAGCATGACAGAAGATACGCAGTATTTT.

This clonotype was picked up many times. The chain couples TRBV12-3 or TRBV12-4 to TRBJ2-7; a weak D match, TRBD2 (5 bases). V lost 5 bases and J lost 9, with 11 bases in between. The CDR3 length is 11 residues. The DNA of the CDR3 is TGTGCCAGCAGTCAGTACGGGGTGCAGTACTTC. Its protein product is CASSQYGVQYF.

This clonotype was detected ten times or more. The V gene is TRBV5-6, the J gene TRBJ2-7; TRBD1 is a possible D gene (6 bases). The V end lost 4 bases, the J end lost 4 bases, and 18 bases lay between the germline ends. Per the germline V gene, CDR1 is SGHDT and CDR2 is YYEEEE. The CDR3 loop spans 15 amino acids. The CDR3 DNA sequence: TGTGCCAGCAGCGTACGAGGGGGTAACCGTTACGAGCAGTACTTC. Encoded protein: CASSVRGGNRYEQYF.

This clonotype was counted at least ten times. The V gene is TRBV6-6, the J gene TRBJ2-5; weak D call: TRBD2 (7 bases). Germline CDR1 and CDR2: MNHNY and SVGAGI (reference sequence). This CDR3 has 12 amino acids. V was trimmed by 8 bases and J by 4 bases, leaving 11 bases between them. The CDR3 loop reads CASRRGRETQYF. In DNA form, the CDR3 reads TGTGCCAGCCGGCGGGGGCGAGAGACCCAGTACTTC.

This clonotype was recorded many times. This chain links TRBV30 with TRBJ2-6, with D unclear. CDR3 length: 12 residues. V gave up 6 bases and J gave up 3 bases, with 6 bases separating them. Germline lookup yields CDR1 GTSNPN and CDR2 SVGIG (reference sequence). CDR3 region: CACLVGANVLTF. In DNA, the CDR3 is TGTGCCTGCCTTGTTGGGGCCAACGTCCTGACTTTC.

There are many counts of this clonotype. The gene calls are TRBV6-6 and TRBJ2-1; TRBD2 aligns across 13 bases. Per germline, CDR1 MNHNY and CDR2 SVGAGI (reference sequence). There are 20 residues in the CDR3. Trimming at V came to 5 bases and at J to 3 bases, leaving 16 bases not matched to a gene. The CDR3 sequence is CASSNAGLAGRGRIYNEQFF. Here the CDR3 DNA reads TGTGCCAGCAGTAACGCGGGACTAGCGGGAAGGGGAAGAATCTACAATGAGCAGTTCTTC.

This clonotype was counted many times. This sequence joins TRBV7-8 and TRBJ2-3; 7 bases fit TRBD2. CDR3 length: 13 amino acids. Germline trimming cut 6 bases from V and 7 bases from J; bases unmatched to any gene: 7. Germline loops: CDR1 SGHVS, CDR2 FQNEAQ. DNA of the CDR3: TGTGCCAGCAGTTCTAGCGGACTTTATACGCAGTATTTT. Its translation: CASSSSGLYTQYF.

The genes are TRBV10-3 and TRBJ1-5; TRBD1 agrees at 7 bases. The CDR3 extends over 13 amino acids. In germline, CDR1 is ENHRY, CDR2 SYGVKD. After removal of 3 bases from V and 11 bases from J, the junction contained 7 bases not matched to a gene. CDR3 amino acids: CAISDRGFRAQHF. DNA of the CDR3: TGTGCCATCAGTGACAGGGGGTTTAGAGCCCAGCATTTT.

With regard to this clonotype: Because it lacks the conserved phenylalanine or tryptophan at the end, this CDR3 is likely a read error. The DNA is left out, because the CDR3 cannot be placed on it with certainty; the CDR3 is given as TCRdb lists it. The genes are TRBV2 and TRBJ2-5. The germline gives CDR1 SNHLY, CDR2 FYNNEI. The CDR3 totals 8 residues, both ends included. CDR3 residues: CASSEPLT.

This clonotype has a count of ten or more. The chain recombines TRBV30 with TRBJ1-4, with D possibly matching TRBD1 (5 bases). Per germline, CDR1 GTSNPN and CDR2 SVGIG (reference sequence). The CDR3 loop spans 12 amino acids. This CDR3 reads CAYSGGGEKLFF. In DNA, the CDR3 is TGTGCTTATTCCGGGGGGGGAGAAAAACTGTTTTTT.